Presented here are 23 T cell receptor beta chains from one specimen sequenced in a study of beta chain features in type 1 diabetes. Study observations and caveats: Across all four CD4+ subsets, people with type 1 diabetes showed modestly shorter TCRB CDR3s.

Antigen specificity for these receptors is unknown. Isolated RNA was reverse transcribed in full, so expressed TCRB transcripts were sequenced. Clones were sequenced by immunoSEQ multiplex PCR, and TCRdb holds only the in-frame ones, with some missing. Here the sample spans more than 300,000 clones, roughly a tenth being singletons. Sequencing was carried out using central memory CD4+ T cells from blood. These receptors were taken from a young man with type 1 diabetes.

The rearrangement uses TRBV7-2 and TRBJ2-1; 8 bases match TRBD1. The CDR3 covers 15 residues. Per germline, CDR1 SGHTA and CDR2 FQGNSA. V was pared by 1 base and J by 2 bases, with 1 base of the junction left unmatched. The CDR3 nucleotides read TGTGCCAGCAGCTTAGTGACAGGGGCCTACAATGAGCAGTTCTTC. It translates to CASSLVTGAYNEQFF.

The chain recombines TRBV4-3 with TRBJ2-7; 9 bases are shared with TRBD2. The germline V gene has CDR1 LGHNA and CDR2 YSLEER. The CDR3 loop spans 17 amino acids. Trimming took 0 bases from V and 7 from J; bases not matched to a gene: 13. The DNA of the CDR3 is TGCGCCAGCAGCCAAGATCCTCCAGCGGGGGGACATTCGGAGCAGTACTTC. Amino acids: CASSQDPPAGGHSEQYF.

This clone was observed many times. The chain uses TRBV9 and TRBJ2-2; 7 bases are a match to TRBD1. The CDR3 has 15 amino acids. J was trimmed by 0 bases and V by 2 bases; bases with no gene match: 1. The germline gives CDR1 SGDLS, CDR2 YYNGEE. The CDR3 sequence is CASSVDRPNTGELFF. The CDR3 coding sequence is TGTGCCAGCAGCGTGGACAGGCCGAACACCGGGGAGCTGTTTTTT.

The sample holds a few counts of this clone. The genes are TRBV29-1 and TRBJ2-2; 9 bases align to TRBD1. Per the germline V gene, CDR1 is SQVTM and CDR2 is ANQGSEA. V was pared by 7 bases and J by 13 bases, with 22 bases of the junction left unmatched. This CDR3 spans 16 amino acids. The CDR3 region is CSAFEGQGTFGSSLFF. DNA of the CDR3: TGCAGCGCTTTCGAGGGACAGGGCACCTTTGGATCGTCGCTGTTTTTT.

This clone was detected a few times. The chain carries TRBV19 and TRBJ2-7, with 7 nucleotides matching TRBD1. The CDR3 totals 14 residues. J lost 6 bases, V lost 3 bases, and 8 bases had no gene match. CDR1 is LNHDA, CDR2 SQIVND, per germline (reference sequence). The CDR3 region has the DNA TGTGCCAGTAGTATGCGACAGGGAAGGGGCGAGCAGTACTTC. It translates to CASSMRQGRGEQYF. The whole variable domain, remainder taken from reference TRBV19 and TRBJ2-7, is DGGITQSPKYLFRKEGQNVTLSCEQNLNHDAMYWYRQDPGQGLRLIYYSQIVNDFQKGDIAEGYSVSREKKESFPLTVTSAQKNPTAFYLCASSMRQGRGEQYFGPGTRLTVT.

This chain links TRBV11-2 with TRBJ2-5; D is undetermined. Trimming took off 3 bases at V and 4 bases at J, with 15 bases between the two ends. This CDR3 spans 15 amino acids. CDR1 is SGHAT, CDR2 FQNNGV, per germline. Here the CDR3 DNA reads TGTGCCAGCAGCTTTTCCCTAGGCCCAGGAGAGACCCAGTACTTC. The encoded protein is CASSFSLGPGETQYF.

V is TRBV5-6 and J is TRBJ2-1; D is unclear. V lost 0 bases and J lost 2, with 6 bases in between. The CDR3 spans 14 residues. Germline-derived CDR1 and CDR2 are SGHDT and YYEEEE. In nucleotides, the CDR3 is TGTGCCAGCAGCTTGGCCGGCACCTACAATGAGCAGTTCTTC. It yields the protein CASSLAGTYNEQFF.

This clone was seen a few times. J is TRBJ2-5 and V is TRBV29-1; 12 positions agree with TRBD1. V lost 0 bases to trimming and J lost 4 bases; unmatched junction nucleotides: 3. The CDR3 runs to 15 residues. Germline V gene sequence: CDR1 SQVTM, CDR2 ANQGSEA. CDR3 region: CSVEEGQGAPETQYF. Written as DNA, the CDR3 is TGCAGCGTTGAAGAGGGACAGGGGGCCCCAGAGACCCAGTACTTC.

The rearrangement links TRBV29-1 to TRBJ1-1; tentative D call: TRBD1 (5 bases). CDR1 and CDR2 from the germline V gene are SQVTM and ANQGSEA. V gave up 5 bases and J gave up 0 bases, with 10 bases separating them. The CDR3 runs to 13 residues. The CDR3 bases are TGCAGCGTTAAACAGGACCTGAACACTGAAGCTTTCTTT. Translation gives CSVKQDLNTEAFF.

This clone turned up a few times. CDR3 in DNA: TGCGCCAGCAGCCAAGATTTCGGAACAGGTTCACTAGCCAAAAACATTCAGTACTTC. The encoded protein is CASSQDFGTGSLAKNIQYF. The rearrangement uses TRBV4-3 and TRBJ2-4, with D perhaps matching TRBD1 (5 bases). The germline V gene has CDR1 LGHNA and CDR2 YSLEER. The length of the CDR3 is 19 residues. V gave up 0 bases and J gave up 0 bases, with 18 bases separating them.

This clone turned up a few times. Different DNA sequences within this sample yield the same CDR3. The V gene is TRBV14, the J gene TRBJ2-7; possibly TRBD1 for D (5 bases). V lost 3 bases and J lost 3, with 6 bases in between. Per germline, CDR1 SGHDN and CDR2 FVKESK. The CDR3 length is 12 residues. CDR3 in amino acids: CASSQQGYEQYF. Written as DNA, the CDR3 is TGTGCCAGCAGCCAGCAGGGCTACGAGCAGTACTTC.

This chain joins TRBV2 and TRBJ1-2; 10 nucleotides line up with TRBD1. The CDR3 loop spans 16 amino acids. Unmatched junction bases numbered 12, after V lost 7 bases and J lost 4 bases. From germline, CDR1 is SNHLY and CDR2 FYNNEI. The CDR3 loop reads CASTVLPGQGSYGYTF. CDR3 nucleotides: TGTGCCAGCACCGTCCTCCCGGGACAGGGGAGCTATGGCTACACCTTC.

This clone has only a few counts. A much more abundant neighbour one base away suggests this may be a read error. The J gene is TRBJ2-5, the V gene TRBV7-2, with D unresolved. V lost 5 bases and J 0 bases, leaving 4 bases between the germline ends. The CDR3 extends over 12 amino acids. Per germline, CDR1 SGHTA and CDR2 FQGNSA. The CDR3 is CASSTYQETQYF. The CDR3 bases are TGTGCCAGCAGCACCTACCAAGAGACCCAGTACTTC.

This chain uses TRBV5-6 with TRBJ1-2, with D uncertain. The CDR3 has 12 residues. V was shortened by 0 bases and J by 7 bases, with 7 bases between the two germline ends. Germline V CDR1 and CDR2: SGHDT, YYEEEE. The CDR3 coding sequence is TGTGCCAGCAGCTTGGCTCCTTCTGGCTACACCTTC. Residues: CASSLAPSGYTF.

J is TRBJ2-4 and V is TRBV7-2; 7 bases agree with TRBD2. V lost 1 base and J lost 6; bases outside the gene matches: 6. Germline V gene data show CDR1 as SGHTA and CDR2 as FQGNSA. This CDR3 spans 15 amino acids. Written as DNA, the CDR3 is TGTGCCAGCAGCTTAGACGCGGGGGAGACAAACATTCAGTACTTC. Translation gives CASSLDAGETNIQYF.

The genes are TRBV29-1 and TRBJ2-6; unclear D gene. Between the trimmed V and J ends, which lost 5 bases and 7 bases, there was a span of 15 bases. From germline, CDR1 is SQVTM and CDR2 ANQGSEA. CDR3 length equals 14 residues. CDR3 nucleotides: TGCAGCGTTCCCGACCCAAGAGGCGCCAACGTCCTGACTTTC. Amino acid sequence: CSVPDPRGANVLTF.

This clone was counted between two and nine times. The CDR3 loop is CASSVGWGTGELFF. The CDR3 DNA reads as TGTGCCAGCAGCGTTGGATGGGGCACCGGGGAGCTGTTTTTT. V is TRBV9 and J is TRBJ2-2; D gene ambiguous. The CDR3 totals 14 residues. V was shortened by 2 bases and J by 4 bases, with 9 bases between the two germline ends. Germline V gene sequence: CDR1 SGDLS, CDR2 YYNGEE.

The chain has TRBV7-9 and TRBJ2-3; D gene ambiguous. The V end lost 10 bases, the J end lost 0 bases, and 17 bases lay between the germline ends. This CDR3 is 15 amino acids long. Per germline, CDR1 SEHNR and CDR2 FQNEAQ (reference sequence). The DNA for the CDR3 is TGTGCCACCCCCCACGGTCCCCGGAGCACAGATACGCAGTATTTT. This sequence encodes CATPHGPRSTDTQYF.

This rearrangement joins TRBV4-1 to TRBJ2-7; unclear D gene. Between the trimmed V and J ends, which lost 4 bases and 7 bases, there was a span of 20 bases. The length of the CDR3 is 15 residues. CDR1 and CDR2 (germline): MGHRA, YSYEKL. CDR3 sequence: CASSREQIPTFEQYF. The CDR3 region has the DNA TGCGCCAGCAGCCGAGAACAGATTCCGACCTTTGAGCAGTACTTC.

At least ten counts were recorded for this clone. The chain joins TRBV11-2 to TRBJ2-3, with D unresolved. Deletions cut 2 bases from V and 5 bases from J, with 2 bases between. The CDR3 is made up of 11 amino acids. Germline CDR1 reads SGHAT; CDR2 reads FQNNGV. CDR3 sequence (DNA): TGTGCCAGCAGCTTAAAAGATACGCAGTATTTT. It is translated as CASSLKDTQYF.

The V gene is TRBV10-3, the J gene TRBJ1-1, with D possibly matching TRBD1 (6 bases). CDR1 and CDR2 from the germline V gene are ENHRY and SYGVKD. The CDR3 sequence is 12 residues long. Trimming removed 8 bases at V and 5 bases at J, with 12 bases between. As DNA, the CDR3 is TGTGCCATCGGGACAAGACGGACTGAAGCTTTCTTT. This codes for CAIGTRRTEAFF.

This clone was picked up a small number of times. This CDR3 reads CASSFGLTGTDEKLFF. CDR3 coding DNA: TGTGCCAGCAGCTTTGGCCTGACAGGGACGGATGAAAAACTGTTTTTT. This chain uses TRBV7-6 with TRBJ1-4, with 7 bases that match TRBD1. This CDR3 is built from 16 residues. V shed 3 bases, J shed 6 bases, and the junction held 10 bases outside the gene matches. CDR1 and CDR2 (germline): SGHVS, FNYEAQ.

This clone has only a few counts. The chain has TRBV11-2 and TRBJ2-4, with TRBD1 matching 9 bases. With 4 bases clipped from V and 5 bases from J, the junction kept 15 bases outside the gene matches. This CDR3 is 18 amino acids long. Germline-derived CDR1 and CDR2 are SGHAT and FQNNGV. The chain's CDR3 is CASSSHLTGGLGQNIQYF. The CDR3 DNA follows: TGTGCCAGCAGCTCCCACCTTACAGGGGGCTTGGGCCAAAACATTCAGTACTTC.